The entry below describes one T cell receptor beta chain. It lacks a known antigen. No base quality values were provided; no much bigger clone lies one nucleotide off. This entry belongs to a study of CD8+CD57+ T cells in acquired aplastic anemia (dated 2018 in TCRdb). As for the study more broadly: Extracted DNA from sorted CD4+ and CD8+ cells averaged approximately 3 ug, ranging from roughly 0.2 to 30 ug. CD8+CD57+ expansion was defined as frequency above the mean frequency observed in healthy subjects. What the work shows at the level of the full study, not this receptor alone: CD8+ Simpson's diversity did not differ significantly between patients and healthy controls (P=0.060). Although twenty-nine CD8+ CDR3 sequences were shared by patients and controls, these sequences appeared highly expressed in patients and within the immunodominant clones of patients.

In the germline V gene (reference sequence), CDR1 corresponds to MNHEY and CDR2 to SMNVEV. The V end gives up 5 bases and the J end 0 bases, leaving 12 bases in the junction not matched to a gene. The CDR3 sequence holds 19 residues, the cysteine and phenylalanine included. Of the read, only the CDR3 DNA is kept; its 57 bases are in frame from base 1. The patients picked for sequencing were ones in whom flow cytometry had shown an expansion of CD8+CD57+ cells. Severe acquired aplastic anemia was diagnosed in all patients according to International Study of Aplastic Anemia and Agranulocytosis and Camitta criteria. No therapy had been received by the patients at the time of blood sampling. In the study, sorted CD4+ and CD8+ blood T cells from patients with severe aplastic anemia and from healthy subjects underwent deep sequencing of TCR repertoires. Patients were enrolled under clinicaltrials.gov protocols 00001620, 01623167, 00001397, 00071045, 00081523 and 00961064 in the USA. Ficoll-Paque density gradient centrifugation was used to isolate peripheral blood mononuclear cells. CD4+ and CD8+ T cells were sorted by FACS or magnetic beads before DNA extraction.

TCR beta VDJ combination and CDR3 sequence profiling used genomic DNA as the template. TCR repertoire sequencing was run on an Illumina HiSeq 2000. In the paper's pipeline: TRBV/TRBJ rearrangement plots, CDR3 size and DJ length profiles, and Simpson's diversity index were used to evaluate the repertoires. The immunodominant clone was defined as the most abundant DNA sequence in deep sequencing data. CDR3 amino acid sequences were screened for sharing across subjects and were compared with published repertoires and the VDJdb database. TCRdb reran the public reads through fastp at Q25 and MiXCR, keeping productive beta chains. CDR3 protein duplicates are merged, each entry listing the most common genes and DNA. The V and J calls come from TCRdb's annotation, not from the publication. The sample data list about 180,000 distinct CDR3 sequences, and roughly 65% of these were observed just once. About 42% of the sample belongs to the ten largest clones.

This clonotype was sampled from a human donor with aplastic anemia. The rearranged chain carries TRBV27 and TRBJ1-6, and 8 bases in between align with TRBD1. Sequencing was done on a sample of sorted CD4+, CD8+, or CD8+CD57+ T cells (not recorded which) from PBMCs. The CDR3 protein: CASSLKGQAASSYNSPLHF. The nucleotide sequence is given as TGTGCCAGCAGTCTTAAGGGACAGGCGGCAAGCTCCTATAATTCACCCCTCCACTTT.